The 5 T cell receptor beta chains below all came from one sample that was sequenced in a study of cytomegalovirus exposure and HLA in healthy donors. Both 60 Vbeta primers and 13 Jbeta primers went into the PCR. TCRdb keeps only in-frame clones here, not all; method: immunoSEQ multiplex PCR. Counted here are around 19,000 clones, under 90% occurring once; the ten biggest clones make up 20% to 25%. Material for sequencing was PBMCs. The receptors stem from a human donor in good health.

The chain joins TRBV5-1 to TRBJ2-7; D unclear. V was cut by 2 bases and J by 4 bases, with 4 bases left in between. From germline, CDR1 is SGHRS and CDR2 YFSETQ. The CDR3 contains 11 residues. The CDR3 nucleotides are TGCGCCAGCAGCTTCCATTACGAGCAGTACTTC. Protein: CASSFHYEQYF.

The chain employs TRBV11-2 and TRBJ1-6; 10 nucleotides line up with TRBD1. The CDR3 consists of 13 residues. The trim removed 5 bases at V and 12 bases at J, leaving 4 bases unmatched. CDR1 is SGHAT, CDR2 FQNNGV, per germline. The CDR3 DNA sequence: TGTGCCAGCAGCCTAGGACAGGGGGTACCCCTCCACTTT. Protein sequence: CASSLGQGVPLHF. The whole variable domain, filled in from reference TRBV11-2 and TRBJ1-6, reads EAGVAQSPRYKIIEKRQSVAFWCNPISGHATLYWYQQILGQGPKLLIQFQNNGVVDDSQLPKDRFSAERLKGVDSTLKIQPAKLEDSAVYLCASSLGQGVPLHFGNGTRLTVT.

The CDR3 loop reads CASTVNQGKETQYF. DNA of the CDR3: TGTGCCAGCACTGTTAACCAGGGGAAAGAGACCCAGTACTTC. The chain combines TRBV6-1 with TRBJ2-5, with D perhaps TRBD1 (6 bases). Germline V lookup: CDR1 MNHNS, CDR2 SASEGT. This CDR3 spans 14 amino acids. Trimming left V 7 bases short and J 3 bases short, with 15 bases between.

This CDR3 reads CASSRAPGLNEKLFF. DNA for the CDR3: TGCGCCAGCAGCCGTGCTCCGGGACTTAATGAAAAACTGTTTTTT. This chain joins TRBV5-1 and TRBJ1-4; tentative D call: TRBD1 (5 bases). Germline V lookup: CDR1 SGHRS, CDR2 YFSETQ. This CDR3 is 15 amino acids long. The V end lost 4 bases, the J end lost 4 bases, and 14 bases lay between the germline ends.

The chain joins TRBV28 to TRBJ1-4; D not certain. The CDR3 is made up of 14 amino acids. V lost 0 bases and J 7 bases, leaving 9 bases between the germline ends. Germline lookup yields CDR1 MDHEN and CDR2 SYDVKM. The DNA for the CDR3 is TGTGCCAGCAGTTTATGGGGTGAGGGTGAAAAACTGTTTTTT. It codes for CASSLWGEGEKLFF.